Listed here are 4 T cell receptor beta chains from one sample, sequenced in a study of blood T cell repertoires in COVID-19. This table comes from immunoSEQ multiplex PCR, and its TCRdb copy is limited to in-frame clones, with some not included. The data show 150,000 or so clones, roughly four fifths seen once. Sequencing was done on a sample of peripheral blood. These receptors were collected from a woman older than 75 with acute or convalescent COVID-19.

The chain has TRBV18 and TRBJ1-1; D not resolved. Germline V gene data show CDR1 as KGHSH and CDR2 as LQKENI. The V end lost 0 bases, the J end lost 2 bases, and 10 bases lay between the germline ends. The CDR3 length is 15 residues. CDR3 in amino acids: CASSPPSRRNTEAFF. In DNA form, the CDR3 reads TGTGCCAGCTCACCACCGTCCAGAAGAAACACTGAAGCTTTCTTT.

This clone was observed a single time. CDR3 loop: CASSLGSGQGATLHF. DNA for the CDR3: TGCGCCAGCAGCCTGGGTTCGGGACAGGGGGCTACCCTCCACTTT. The chain combines TRBV4-1 with TRBJ1-6, with 12 bases identical to TRBD1. V was pared by 4 bases and J by 14 bases, with 9 bases of the junction left unmatched. The germline gives CDR1 MGHRA, CDR2 YSYEKL. The CDR3 has 15 amino acids.

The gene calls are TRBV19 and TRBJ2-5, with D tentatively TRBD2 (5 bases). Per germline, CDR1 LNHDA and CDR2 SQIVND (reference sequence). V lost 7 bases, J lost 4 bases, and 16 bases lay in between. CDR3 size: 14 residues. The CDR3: CASNPGTAIETQYF. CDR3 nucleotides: TGTGCCAGTAACCCGGGAACCGCCATAGAGACCCAGTACTTC.

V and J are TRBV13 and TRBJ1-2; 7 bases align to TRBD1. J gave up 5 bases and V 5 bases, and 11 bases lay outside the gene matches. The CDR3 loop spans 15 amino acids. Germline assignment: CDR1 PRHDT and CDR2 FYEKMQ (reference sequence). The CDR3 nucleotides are TGTGCCAGCAGCCTGACGGGACAGAAAGCTTATGGCTACACCTTC. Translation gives CASSLTGQKAYGYTF. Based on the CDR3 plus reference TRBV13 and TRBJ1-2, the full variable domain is AAGVIQSPRHLIKEKRETATLKCYPIPRHDTVYWYQQGPGQDPQFLISFYEKMQSDKGSIPDRFSAQQFSDYHSELNMSSLELGDSALYFCASSLTGQKAYGYTFGSGTRLTVV.